Presented here are 17 T cell receptor beta chains from one specimen sequenced in a study of blood T cell repertoires in COVID-19. Clones were read by immunoSEQ multiplex PCR, and TCRdb kept only the in-frame ones, dropping some. In the table there are 250,000 to 350,000 clones, around 87% of which are singletons. Material: peripheral blood. The receptors were sampled from a man aged 18 to 29 with active or convalescent COVID-19.

The sample holds a few counts of this clone. The chain links TRBV9 to TRBJ1-6; D might be TRBD1 (5 bases). The germline V gene has CDR1 SGDLS and CDR2 YYNGEE. The CDR3 is 13 residues long. V gave up 4 bases and J gave up 11 bases, with 13 bases separating them. The CDR3 loop is CASSPRQSTPLHF. The DNA for the CDR3 is TGTGCCAGCAGCCCGCGACAGAGTACACCCCTCCACTTT.

This chain uses TRBV18 with TRBJ2-5; D is possibly TRBD2 (5 bases). Germline V gene data show CDR1 as KGHSH and CDR2 as LQKENI. V was shortened by 5 bases and J by 2 bases, with 9 bases between the two germline ends. The CDR3 is 13 amino acids. This CDR3 is CASSSGLQETQYF. The CDR3 DNA reads as TGTGCCAGCTCATCGGGGTTACAAGAGACCCAGTACTTC.

The chain joins TRBV9 to TRBJ1-3, with D unclear. The germline gives CDR1 SGDLS, CDR2 YYNGEE. Trimming took off 0 bases at V and 0 bases at J, with 13 bases between the two ends. This CDR3 spans 17 amino acids. The CDR3 here is CASSVASLRGSGNTIYF. The CDR3 bases are TGTGCCAGCAGCGTAGCCTCCTTACGCGGCTCTGGAAACACCATATATTTT. Variable domain in full (rest from reference TRBV9 and TRBJ1-3): DSGVTQTPKHLITATGQRVTLRCSPRSGDLSVYWYQQSLDQGLQFLIQYYNGEERAKGNILERFSAQQFPDLHSELNLSSLELGDSALYFCASSVASLRGSGNTIYFGEGSWLTVV.

The chain carries TRBV11-2 and TRBJ1-4; no reliable D call. With 1 base removed from V and 6 bases from J, the gap between germline ends came to 6 bases. CDR1 is SGHAT, CDR2 FQNNGV, per germline. The CDR3 length is 13 residues. CDR3 coding DNA: TGTGCCAGCAGCTTAGGTCTAGATGAAAAACTGTTTTTT. Translating it yields CASSLGLDEKLFF. The full variable domain, rest sourced from reference TRBV11-2 and TRBJ1-4, is EAGVAQSPRYKIIEKRQSVAFWCNPISGHATLYWYQQILGQGPKLLIQFQNNGVVDDSQLPKDRFSAERLKGVDSTLKIQPAKLEDSAVYLCASSLGLDEKLFFGSGTQLSVL.

The chain has TRBV5-8 and TRBJ2-7, with 9 bases fitting TRBD2. Germline values: CDR1 SGHTS, CDR2 YDEGEE. Trimming cost V 4 bases and J 9 bases; bases outside gene matches: 17. The CDR3 consists of 16 residues. DNA for the CDR3: TGTGCCAGCAGCGCAGAAGGAGCGGGAGGACTCGTCGGGCAGTACTTC. The encoded protein is CASSAEGAGGLVGQYF.

The chain uses TRBV5-1 and TRBJ2-1; 11 nucleotides agree with TRBD2. Germline V gene sequence: CDR1 SGHRS, CDR2 YFSETQ. This CDR3 is built from 16 residues. After removal of 0 bases from V and 4 bases from J, the junction contained 3 bases not matched to a gene. CDR3 loop: CASSLGASGRYNEQFF. The CDR3 DNA reads TGCGCCAGCAGCTTGGGGGCTAGCGGGAGGTACAATGAGCAGTTCTTC.

The chain has TRBV3-1 (or the pseudogene TRBV3-2) and TRBJ2-1; 9 bases align to TRBD1. The V segment lost 5 bases and the J segment 5 bases; nucleotides outside the gene matches: 10. The CDR3 contains 16 residues. Germline V gene data show CDR1 as LGHDT and CDR2 as YNNKEL (reference sequence). The CDR3 DNA reads TGTGCCAGCAGCGTCGAGACAGGGGGTGTTCACAATGAGCAGTTCTTC. As protein: CASSVETGGVHNEQFF.

The genes are TRBV19 and TRBJ2-5; TRBD1 might be the D (5 bases). This CDR3 has 15 residues. Germline CDR1 reads LNHDA; CDR2 reads SQIVND (reference sequence). Trimming pared 0 bases from V and 4 bases from J, leaving 12 bases between. The CDR3 DNA follows: TGTGCCAGTAGTATAGATCTGGCAGGGCGAGAGACCCAGTACTTC. Its translation is CASSIDLAGRETQYF.

V gene TRBV29-1 combines with J gene TRBJ2-1; 8 nucleotides align to TRBD2. V trimming: 4 bases; J trimming: 7 bases; junction bases outside the gene matches: 9. Looked up from germline, CDR1 is SQVTM and CDR2 is ANQGSEA. This CDR3 spans 14 amino acids. The CDR3 bases are TGCAGCGTTGGGGGGACTAGTCCTAGGAATGAGCAGTTCTTC. The encoded protein is CSVGGTSPRNEQFF.

This chain joins TRBV25-1 and TRBJ2-5; D remains unclear. The CDR3 contains 12 residues. Trimming removed 5 bases at V and 7 bases at J, with 11 bases between. Germline V gives CDR1 MGHDK, CDR2 SYGVNS. The CDR3 protein is CASSKPVGTQYF. CDR3 nucleotide sequence: TGTGCCAGCAGTAAGCCGGTCGGGACCCAGTACTTC.

This chain joins TRBV19 and TRBJ2-1; 12 bases fit TRBD2. The CDR3 loop spans 16 amino acids. V lost 3 bases, J lost 2 bases, and 2 bases stayed unmatched. Germline assignment: CDR1 LNHDA and CDR2 SQIVND (reference sequence). CDR3 loop: CASSIRLAGAYNEQFF. The CDR3 DNA follows: TGTGCCAGTAGTATTAGACTAGCGGGAGCCTACAATGAGCAGTTCTTC.

CDR3 in amino acids: CASSLPGQTLRETQYF. The CDR3 DNA reads TGCGCCAGCAGTCTGCCTGGACAAACCCTAAGGGAGACCCAGTACTTC. This chain connects TRBV10-2 to TRBJ2-5; weak D call: TRBD1 (5 bases). Germline loops: CDR1 WSHSY, CDR2 SAAADI. CDR3 size: 16 residues. Deletions cut 5 bases from V and 5 bases from J, with 21 bases between.

V is TRBV3-1 (or the pseudogene TRBV3-2) and J is TRBJ2-7; 9 bases line up with TRBD2. The CDR3 loop spans 16 amino acids. Germline-derived CDR1 and CDR2 are LGHDT and YNNKEL (reference sequence). V was pared by 4 bases and J by 0 bases, with 7 bases of the junction left unmatched. The CDR3 sequence: CASSLYSGSPSYEQYF. In DNA form, the CDR3 reads TGTGCCAGCAGCCTATATAGCGGGAGCCCCTCCTACGAGCAGTACTTC.

The chain joins TRBV5-1 to TRBJ2-5, with D possibly being TRBD1 (5 bases). Germline V gene data show CDR1 as SGHRS and CDR2 as YFSETQ. This CDR3 contains 13 residues. Trimming pared 4 bases from V and 4 bases from J, leaving 11 bases between. CDR3 coding DNA: TGCGCCAGCAGCCATGGGGCCCGAGAGACCCAGTACTTC. The encoded protein is CASSHGARETQYF.

The chain has TRBV6-6 and TRBJ2-3, with TRBD2 matching 7 bases. The CDR3 totals 14 residues. The ends lost 10 bases at V and 0 bases at J; junction bases unmatched: 7. The germline gives CDR1 MNHNY, CDR2 SVGAGI (reference sequence). CDR3 sequence reads: CATGGGGSTDTQYF. CDR3 bases: TGTGCCACCGGTGGGGGGGGAAGCACAGATACGCAGTATTTT.

The sample holds one count of this clone. J is TRBJ2-1 and V is TRBV10-3; 9 bases line up with TRBD2. Germline CDR1 and CDR2: ENHRY and SYGVKD. The trim removed 3 bases at V and 3 bases at J, leaving 3 bases unmatched. This CDR3 is 15 amino acids long. CDR3 in amino acids: CAISDRLAVYNEQFF. The CDR3 nucleotides read TGTGCCATCAGTGATAGACTAGCGGTCTACAATGAGCAGTTCTTC.

The genes are TRBV2 and TRBJ2-3, with 11 bases identical to TRBD2. Germline CDR1 SNHLY, CDR2 FYNNEI. The CDR3 has 17 residues. The V and J ends lost 6 bases and 6 bases, in that order; junction bases with no gene match: 14. The CDR3 spells CASSLGLAGSDSDTQYF. CDR3 nucleotide sequence: TGTGCCAGCAGCCTCGGACTAGCGGGTTCGGACAGTGATACGCAGTATTTT.